This TCR beta chain derives from a study of blood T cell repertoires in COVID-19. Looking at the study overall: Nucleic acid was either cDNA or gDNA, and it came from T cells, B-cell-depleted T cells, or PBMCs.

Original processing methods: By means of reference gene primer amplification, nucleated cell counts were estimated. TCRdb keeps only in-frame clones here, not all; method: immunoSEQ multiplex PCR. V and J calls and clone size come straight from that table; D and trimming were deduced from the DNA. Among 64,000 or so clones listed, roughly 80% were seen once. This TCR derives from a human donor in a cohort sampled during active COVID-19. Specimen: peripheral blood.

CDR3 protein: CASSLGKGAPGELFF. The CDR3 nucleotides read TGTGCCAGCAGCTTGGGAAAAGGGGCCCCCGGGGAGCTGTTTTTT. The chain combines TRBV14 with TRBJ2-2; D might be TRBD1 (5 bases). CDR1 and CDR2 (germline): SGHDN, FVKESK. CDR3 size: 15 residues. V lost 5 bases to trimming and J lost 6 bases, with 16 bases between them.